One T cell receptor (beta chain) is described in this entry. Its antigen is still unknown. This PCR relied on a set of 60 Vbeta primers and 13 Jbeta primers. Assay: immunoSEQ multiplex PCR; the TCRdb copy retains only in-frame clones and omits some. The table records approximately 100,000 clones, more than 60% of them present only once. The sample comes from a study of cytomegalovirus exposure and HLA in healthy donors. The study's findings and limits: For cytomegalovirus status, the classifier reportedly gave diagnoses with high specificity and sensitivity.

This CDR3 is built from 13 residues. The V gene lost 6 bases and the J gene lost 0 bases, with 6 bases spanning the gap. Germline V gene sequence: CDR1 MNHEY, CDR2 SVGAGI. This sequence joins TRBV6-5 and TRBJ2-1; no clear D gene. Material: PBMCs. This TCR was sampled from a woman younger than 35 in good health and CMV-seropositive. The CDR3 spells CASRKSSYNEQFF. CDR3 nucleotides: TGTGCCAGCAGAAAGAGCTCCTACAATGAGCAGTTCTTC.